A single sample is the source of the 17 T cell receptor beta chains below, sequenced in a study of blood T cell repertoires in COVID-19. Clones were sequenced by immunoSEQ multiplex PCR, and TCRdb holds only the in-frame ones, with some missing. The table records some 200,000 clones, approximately 80% of them present only once. Specimen: peripheral blood. These TCRs come from a human donor with acute or convalescent COVID-19. The donor label of this sample is uncertain.

This chain uses TRBV27 with TRBJ1-2; TRBD1 aligns across 8 bases. Looked up from germline, CDR1 is MNHEY and CDR2 is SMNVEV (reference sequence). The junction had 7 bases not matched to a gene; V was cut back by 5 bases and J by 8 bases. CDR3 length equals 13 residues. The CDR3: CASSTTGGDGYTF. The CDR3 coding sequence is TGTGCCAGCAGTACCACAGGGGGAGACGGCTACACCTTC.

This chain uses TRBV28 with TRBJ1-4, with 8 bases fitting TRBD1. Germline values: CDR1 MDHEN, CDR2 SYDVKM. The CDR3 is made up of 13 amino acids. V shed 6 bases, J shed 10 bases, and the junction held 7 bases outside the gene matches. The CDR3 reads CASSPGQGGKLFF. CDR3 nucleotide sequence: TGTGCCAGCAGCCCCGGACAGGGCGGAAAACTGTTTTTT.

The rearrangement joins TRBV7-9 to TRBJ2-7, with 11 bases matching TRBD2. Germline CDR1 is SEHNR and CDR2 is FQNEAQ (reference sequence). The CDR3 extends over 14 amino acids. The junction had 3 bases not matched to a gene; V was cut back by 5 bases and J by 3 bases. CDR3 residues: CASSGTSGGYEQYF. The CDR3 DNA reads as TGTGCCAGCAGCGGGACTAGCGGTGGCTACGAGCAGTACTTC. The whole variable domain, filled in from reference TRBV7-9 and TRBJ2-7, reads DTGVSQNPRHKITKRGQNVTFRCDPISEHNRLYWYRQTLGQGPEFLTYFQNEAQLEKSRLLSDRFSAERPKGSFSTLEIQRTEQGDSAMYLCASSGTSGGYEQYFGPGTRLTVT.

This rearrangement joins TRBV9 to TRBJ2-1; TRBD2 agrees at 8 bases. Losses at the gene ends were 4 bases for V and 6 bases for J; bases not matched to a gene: 15. CDR1 and CDR2 from the germline V gene are SGDLS and YYNGEE. The CDR3 sequence is 17 residues long. The DNA of the CDR3 is TGTGCCAGCAGCTCCCCATTAGGAAGGACTAGCTCCAATGAGCAGTTCTTC. Translation gives CASSSPLGRTSSNEQFF.

This clone was detected only a few times. The V call is TRBV19, the J call TRBJ2-1; TRBD2 matches at 14 bases. Germline V gene lookup returns CDR1 LNHDA and CDR2 SQIVND (reference sequence). The CDR3 sequence is 17 residues long. Trimming cost V 6 bases and J 5 bases; bases outside gene matches: 9. The CDR3 nucleotides read TGTGCCAGTAGATCGGGACTAGCGGGGGCAACAAACAATGAGCAGTTCTTC. It codes for CASRSGLAGATNNEQFF.

For the CDR3, the DNA is TGTGCCAGCAGTTACGGGACAGCGGGTGGGGGCTACACCTTC. It encodes CASSYGTAGGGYTF. This rearrangement joins TRBV6-5 to TRBJ1-2, with 7 bases that match TRBD1. The CDR3 contains 14 residues. V gave up 2 bases and J gave up 8 bases; unmatched junction bases: 8. Germline V lookup: CDR1 MNHEY, CDR2 SVGAGI.

The chain uses TRBV7-2 and TRBJ1-5; 9 bases are shared with TRBD1. CDR1 and CDR2 (germline): SGHTA, FQGNSA. V was pared by 2 bases and J by 6 bases, with 5 bases of the junction left unmatched. The CDR3 runs 15 residues. The CDR3 loop is CASSLRTGEGQPQHF. The DNA of the CDR3 is TGTGCCAGCAGCTTACGGACAGGGGAAGGTCAGCCCCAGCATTTT.

This clone was detected once. The V and J genes are TRBV12-5 and TRBJ2-7; possibly TRBD2 for D (6 bases). CDR3 size: 15 residues. The germline V gene encodes CDR1 LGHNT and CDR2 FRNRAP. V was pared by 1 base and J by 3 bases, with 13 bases between. The CDR3, as DNA: TGTGCTAGTGGTTTGGGCCTGGTGGAGGGCTACGAGCAGTACTTC. This translates into CASGLGLVEGYEQYF.

CDR3 residues: CASSQDPAGGPRTQYF. CDR3 DNA sequence: TGCGCCAGCAGCCAAGATCCAGCGGGAGGGCCAAGGACGCAGTATTTT. The rearrangement uses TRBV4-1 and TRBJ2-3; 10 bases agree with TRBD2. Trimming removed 0 bases from V and 9 bases from J; junction bases left unmatched: 9. CDR3 length: 16 residues. The germline V gene encodes CDR1 MGHRA and CDR2 YSYEKL.

The chain couples TRBV27 to TRBJ2-2, with D perhaps TRBD1 (6 bases). The CDR3 consists of 12 residues. Trimming cost V 4 bases and J 6 bases, with 6 bases left between them. CDR1 and CDR2 from the germline V gene are MNHEY and SMNVEV (reference sequence). This chain's CDR3 is CASSWGPGELFF. In DNA, the CDR3 is TGTGCCAGCAGTTGGGGGCCCGGGGAGCTGTTTTTT.

The chain has TRBV28 and TRBJ2-6; 8 bases align to TRBD1. Losses at the gene ends were 6 bases for V and 4 bases for J; bases not matched to a gene: 11. This CDR3 contains 17 residues. CDR1 is MDHEN, CDR2 SYDVKM, per germline. Here the CDR3 DNA reads TGTGCCAGCAGCAAGGGACAGGCGTGGACCGGGGCCAACGTCCTGACTTTC. Its translation is CASSKGQAWTGANVLTF. The whole variable domain, remainder taken from reference TRBV28 and TRBJ2-6, is DVKVTQSSRYLVKRTGEKVFLECVQDMDHENMFWYRQDPGLGLRLIYFSYDVKMKEKGDIPEGYSVSREKKERFSLILESASTNQTSMYLCASSKGQAWTGANVLTFGAGSRLTVL.

This chain links TRBV28 with TRBJ2-5; 7 bases are shared with TRBD1. Germline V gene lookup returns CDR1 MDHEN and CDR2 SYDVKM. Losses at the gene ends were 6 bases for V and 4 bases for J; bases not matched to a gene: 11. CDR3 length equals 15 residues. The CDR3 nucleotides read TGTGCCAGCAGCCGGGGACAGATTAATGGAGAGACCCAGTACTTC. It specifies CASSRGQINGETQYF.

The chain recombines TRBV10-3 with TRBJ2-3; 12 bases are a match to TRBD2. CDR1 is ENHRY and CDR2 is SYGVKD in the germline V gene. The CDR3 runs 14 residues. Germline trimming cut 6 bases from V and 6 bases from J; bases unmatched to any gene: 4. In nucleotides, the CDR3 is TGTGCCATCAGCCCTAGCGGGAGGGGTGATACGCAGTATTTT. Encoded protein: CAISPSGRGDTQYF.

This clone has more than one count but fewer than ten. The chain has TRBV6-5 and TRBJ1-1; D is uncertain. This CDR3 spans 13 amino acids. Germline CDR1 reads MNHEY; CDR2 reads SVGAGI. V was shortened by 6 bases and J by 1 base, with 9 bases between the two germline ends. The CDR3 region has the DNA TGTGCCAGCAGAATCAGTCAGAACACTGAAGCTTTCTTT. Amino acids: CASRISQNTEAFF.

The rearrangement links TRBV5-4 to TRBJ2-3; 7 nucleotides line up with TRBD2. Looked up from germline, CDR1 is SGHNT and CDR2 is YYREEE (reference sequence). This CDR3 has 14 residues. The ends lost 7 bases at V and 4 bases at J; junction bases unmatched: 9. CDR3 coding DNA: TGTGCCAGCTCCCGGGACTATTTATCAGATACGCAGTATTTT. Its translation: CASSRDYLSDTQYF.

This clone was seen a single time. J is TRBJ1-1 and V is TRBV2; 7 bases agree with TRBD1. The CDR3 runs 13 residues. V was clipped by 5 bases and J by 4 bases; unmatched bases: 4. The germline CDR1 and CDR2 sequences are SNHLY and FYNNEI. This CDR3 is CASSPDRSTEAFF. Here the CDR3 DNA reads TGTGCCAGCAGTCCGGACAGGTCCACTGAAGCTTTCTTT.

A single count supports this clone. The rearrangement links TRBV27 to TRBJ1-5, with TRBD1 as a possible D gene (5 bases). This CDR3 has 14 residues. Germline V CDR1 and CDR2: MNHEY, SMNVEV (reference sequence). V gave up 1 base and J gave up 3 bases, with 7 bases separating them. The CDR3 sequence: CASSLWGDNQPQHF. CDR3 nucleotides: TGTGCCAGCAGTTTATGGGGGGACAATCAGCCCCAGCATTTT.